This entry features one TCR beta chain sequence. Its matching antigen is unknown. These data originate in a study of cytomegalovirus exposure and HLA in healthy donors. Looked up from germline, CDR1 is SGHTA and CDR2 is FQGTGA. The CDR3 totals 15 residues. The V segment lost 7 bases and the J segment 0 bases; nucleotides outside the gene matches: 2. Amplification used 60 Vbeta primers and 13 Jbeta primers. The method was immunoSEQ multiplex PCR; TCRdb's version includes in-frame clones alone and lacks a portion of them. This table holds approximately 190,000 clones. Notes on the study in general: In a later analysis, at a false discovery rate of 0.05, 15,000 to 20,000 TCR beta sequences matched HLA alleles. In an earlier analysis, in around 590 donors, most V segments appeared productive either ~90% or ~30% of the time.

The TCR was taken from a boy between 10 and 17 years old in good health and CMV-seronegative. The sample was PBMCs. The chain recombines TRBV7-3 with TRBJ2-2; 10 nucleotides align to TRBD2. CDR3 residues: CASKAGGTNTGELFF. The CDR3 DNA reads as TGTGCCAGCAAAGCGGGGGGGACGAACACCGGGGAGCTGTTTTTT.